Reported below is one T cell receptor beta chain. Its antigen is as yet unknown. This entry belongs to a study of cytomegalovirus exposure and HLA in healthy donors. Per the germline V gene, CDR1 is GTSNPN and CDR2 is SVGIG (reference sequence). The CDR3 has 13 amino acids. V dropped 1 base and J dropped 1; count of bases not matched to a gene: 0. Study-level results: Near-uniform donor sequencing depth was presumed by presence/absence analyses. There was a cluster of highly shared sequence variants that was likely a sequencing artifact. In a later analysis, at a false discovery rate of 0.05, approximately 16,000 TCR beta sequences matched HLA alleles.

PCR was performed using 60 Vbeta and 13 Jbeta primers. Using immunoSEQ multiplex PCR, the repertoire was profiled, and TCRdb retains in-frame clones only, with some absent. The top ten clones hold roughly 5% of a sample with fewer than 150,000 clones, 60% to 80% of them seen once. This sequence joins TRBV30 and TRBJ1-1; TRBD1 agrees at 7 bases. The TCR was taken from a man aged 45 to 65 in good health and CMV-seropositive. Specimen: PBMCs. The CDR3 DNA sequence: TGTGCCTGGAGTGGGGACAGGAACACTGAAGCTTTCTTT. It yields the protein CAWSGDRNTEAFF.